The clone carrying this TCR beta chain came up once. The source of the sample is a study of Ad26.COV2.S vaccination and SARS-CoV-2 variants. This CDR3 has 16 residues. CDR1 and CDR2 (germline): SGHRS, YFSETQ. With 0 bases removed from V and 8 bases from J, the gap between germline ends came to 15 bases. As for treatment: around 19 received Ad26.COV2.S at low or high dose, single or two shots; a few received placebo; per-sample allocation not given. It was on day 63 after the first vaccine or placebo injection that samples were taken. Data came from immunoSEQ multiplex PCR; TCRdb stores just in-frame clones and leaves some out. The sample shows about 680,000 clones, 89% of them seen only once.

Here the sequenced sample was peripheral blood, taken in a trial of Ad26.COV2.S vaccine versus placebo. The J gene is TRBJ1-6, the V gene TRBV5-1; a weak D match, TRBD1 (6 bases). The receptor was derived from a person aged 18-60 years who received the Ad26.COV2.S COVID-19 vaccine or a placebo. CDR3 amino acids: CASSLGGTGSYSPLHF. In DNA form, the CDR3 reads TGCGCCAGCAGCTTGGGGGGTACAGGGTCGTATTCACCCCTCCACTTT.